A selection of T cell receptor beta chains follows, all from one sample in a study of Ad26.COV2.S vaccination and SARS-CoV-2 variants. Produced via immunoSEQ multiplex PCR; TCRdb's table is partial and in-frame only. Altogether about 400,000 clones are present, 83% being singletons, with the ten largest covering approximately 7.8%. The sample here was peripheral blood, taken in a trial of Ad26.COV2.S vaccine versus placebo. These receptors originate from a person aged 18-60 years who received the Ad26.COV2.S COVID-19 vaccine or a placebo. The CDR3 runs from the conserved cysteine through the conserved F or W. D genes are given only for firm matches. Not all rows give a size; the values are once, few, many and, for expanded clones, a class.

V gene: TRBV30
J gene: TRBJ2-1
clone size: -
D gene: -
CDR3 protein: CAYYHNEQFF
CDR3 DNA: TGTGCTTATTACCACAATGAGCAGTTCTTC

V gene: TRBV4-1
J gene: TRBJ2-7
clone size: -
D gene: -
CDR3 protein: CASSPLTFSYEQYF
CDR3 DNA: TGCGCCAGCAGCCCCTTGACGTTCTCCTACGAGCAGTACTTC

V gene: TRBV6-5
J gene: TRBJ1-1
clone size: -
D gene: TRBD1
CDR3 protein: CASSHTGAWDTEAFF
CDR3 DNA: TGTGCCAGCAGTCATACAGGGGCGTGGGACACTGAAGCTTTCTTT

V gene: TRBV7-9
J gene: TRBJ2-7
clone size: -
D gene: TRBD2
CDR3 protein: CASSLIGTSGPGGFEQYF
CDR3 DNA: TGTGCCAGCAGCTTAATTGGGACTAGCGGCCCAGGGGGCTTCGAGCAGTACTTC

V gene: TRBV15
J gene: TRBJ1-6
clone size: -
D gene: -
CDR3 protein: CATQWGRNFDSPLHF
CDR3 DNA: TGTGCCACACAGTGGGGTAGGAATTTCGATTCACCCCTCCACTTT

V gene: TRBV6-2/TRBV6-3
J gene: TRBJ2-3
clone size: -
D gene: TRBD2
CDR3 protein: CASSSHGGGFTDTQYF
CDR3 DNA: TGTGCCAGCAGTTCCCACGGCGGGGGGTTTACAGATACGCAGTATTTT

V gene: TRBV6-1
J gene: TRBJ2-7
clone size: -
D gene: -
CDR3 protein: CASSEALLWVSYEQYF
CDR3 DNA: TGTGCCAGCAGTGAAGCGCTTCTTTGGGTCTCCTACGAGCAGTACTTC

V gene: TRBV5-4
J gene: TRBJ1-2
clone size: -
D gene: -
CDR3 protein: CAIQAGRGGLNYGYTF
CDR3 DNA: TGTGCCATCCAGGCCGGGCGTGGGGGCCTTAACTATGGCTACACCTTC

V gene: TRBV9
J gene: TRBJ2-7
clone size: once
D gene: -
CDR3 protein: CASSVGFGGSYEQYF
CDR3 DNA: TGTGCCAGCAGCGTCGGTTTTGGCGGCTCCTACGAGCAGTACTTC

V gene: TRBV28
J gene: TRBJ2-1
clone size: -
D gene: -
CDR3 protein: CASWSWGTPYNEQFF
CDR3 DNA: TGTGCCAGCTGGTCTTGGGGGACGCCCTACAATGAGCAGTTCTTC

V gene: TRBV6-5
J gene: TRBJ2-5
clone size: -
D gene: -
CDR3 protein: CASSSAVGETQYF
CDR3 DNA: TGTGCCAGCAGTTCCGCCGTGGGGGAGACCCAGTACTTC